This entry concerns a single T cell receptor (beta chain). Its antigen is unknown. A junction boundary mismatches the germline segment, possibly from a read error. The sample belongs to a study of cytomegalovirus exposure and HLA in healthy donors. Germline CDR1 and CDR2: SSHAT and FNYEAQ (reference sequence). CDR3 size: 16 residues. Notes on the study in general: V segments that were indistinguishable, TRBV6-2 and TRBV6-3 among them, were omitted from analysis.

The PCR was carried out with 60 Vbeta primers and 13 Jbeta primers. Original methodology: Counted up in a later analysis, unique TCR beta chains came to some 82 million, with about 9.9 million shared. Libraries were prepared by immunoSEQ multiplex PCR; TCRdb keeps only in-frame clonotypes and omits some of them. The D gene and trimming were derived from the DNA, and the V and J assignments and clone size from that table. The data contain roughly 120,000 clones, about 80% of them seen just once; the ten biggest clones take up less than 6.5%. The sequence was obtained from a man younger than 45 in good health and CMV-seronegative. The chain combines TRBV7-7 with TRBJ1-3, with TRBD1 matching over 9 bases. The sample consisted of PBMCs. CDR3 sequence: CASSPRTGQGTHTIYF. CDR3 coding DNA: TGTGCTAGCAGCCCGAGAACGGGACAGGGTACGCACACCATATATTTT.